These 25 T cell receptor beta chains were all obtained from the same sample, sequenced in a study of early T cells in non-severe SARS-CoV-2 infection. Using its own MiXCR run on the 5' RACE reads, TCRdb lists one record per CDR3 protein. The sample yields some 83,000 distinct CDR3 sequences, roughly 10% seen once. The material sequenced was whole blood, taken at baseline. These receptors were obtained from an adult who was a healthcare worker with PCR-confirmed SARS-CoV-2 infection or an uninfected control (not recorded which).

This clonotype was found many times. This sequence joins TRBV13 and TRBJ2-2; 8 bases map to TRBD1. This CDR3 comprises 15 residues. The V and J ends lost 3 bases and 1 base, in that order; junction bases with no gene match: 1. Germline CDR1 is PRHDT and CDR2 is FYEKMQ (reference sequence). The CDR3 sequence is CASSFGQGNTGELFF. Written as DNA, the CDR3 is TGTGCCAGCAGCTTTGGACAGGGGAACACCGGGGAGCTGTTTTTT.

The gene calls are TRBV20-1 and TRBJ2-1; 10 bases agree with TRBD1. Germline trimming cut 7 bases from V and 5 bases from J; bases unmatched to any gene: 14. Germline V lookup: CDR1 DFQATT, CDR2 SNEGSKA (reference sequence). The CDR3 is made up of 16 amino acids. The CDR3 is CSVGGETGGPDNEQFF. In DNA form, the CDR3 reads TGCAGTGTAGGGGGCGAGACAGGGGGCCCTGACAATGAGCAGTTCTTC.

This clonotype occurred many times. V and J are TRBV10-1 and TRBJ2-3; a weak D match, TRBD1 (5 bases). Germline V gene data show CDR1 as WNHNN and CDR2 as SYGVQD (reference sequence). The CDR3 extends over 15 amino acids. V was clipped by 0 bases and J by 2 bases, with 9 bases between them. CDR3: CASSESARATDTQYF. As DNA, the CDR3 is TGCGCCAGCAGTGAGTCGGCCAGGGCCACAGATACGCAGTATTTT.

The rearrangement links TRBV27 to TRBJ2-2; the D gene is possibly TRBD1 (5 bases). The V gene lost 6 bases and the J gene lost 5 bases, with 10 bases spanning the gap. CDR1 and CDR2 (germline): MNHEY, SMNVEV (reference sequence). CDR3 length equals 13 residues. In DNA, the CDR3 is TGTGCCAGCAGACAGAGACAGACCGGGGAGCTGTTTTTT. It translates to CASRQRQTGELFF.

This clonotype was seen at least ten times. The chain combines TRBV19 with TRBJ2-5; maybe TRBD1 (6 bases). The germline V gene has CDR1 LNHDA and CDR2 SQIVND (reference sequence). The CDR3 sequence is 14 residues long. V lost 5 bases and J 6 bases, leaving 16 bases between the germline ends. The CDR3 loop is CASSLTGTGKTQYF. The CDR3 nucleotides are TGTGCCAGTAGTTTGACAGGCACGGGGAAGACCCAGTACTTC.

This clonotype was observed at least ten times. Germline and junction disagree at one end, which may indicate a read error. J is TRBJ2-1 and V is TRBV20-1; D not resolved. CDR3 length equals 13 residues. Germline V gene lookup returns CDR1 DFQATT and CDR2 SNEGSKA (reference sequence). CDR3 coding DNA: TGCAGTGCTAGTCAGAGTAGCAACAATAAGCAGTTCTTC. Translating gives CSASQSSNNKQFF.

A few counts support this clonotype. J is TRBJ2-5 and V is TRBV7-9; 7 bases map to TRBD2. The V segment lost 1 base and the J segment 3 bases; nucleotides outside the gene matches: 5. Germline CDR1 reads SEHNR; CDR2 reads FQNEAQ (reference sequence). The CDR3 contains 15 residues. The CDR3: CASSLVSAGEETQYF. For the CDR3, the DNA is TGTGCCAGCAGCTTAGTATCGGCGGGAGAAGAGACCCAGTACTTC.

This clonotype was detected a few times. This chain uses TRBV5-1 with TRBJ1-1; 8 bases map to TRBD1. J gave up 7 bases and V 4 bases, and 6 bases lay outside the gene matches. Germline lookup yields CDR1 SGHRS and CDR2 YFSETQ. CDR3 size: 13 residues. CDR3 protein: CASSRTGQGEAFF. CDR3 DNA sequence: TGCGCCAGCAGCCGGACAGGGCAAGGTGAAGCTTTCTTT.

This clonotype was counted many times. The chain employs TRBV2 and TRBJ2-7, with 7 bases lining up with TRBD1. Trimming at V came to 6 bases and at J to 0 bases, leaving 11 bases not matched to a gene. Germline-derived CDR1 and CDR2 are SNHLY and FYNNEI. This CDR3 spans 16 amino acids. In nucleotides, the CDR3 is TGTGCCAGCAGCGACCCGGGACAGTTGAGCTCCTACGAGCAGTACTTC. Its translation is CASSDPGQLSSYEQYF.

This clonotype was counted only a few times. In DNA form, the CDR3 reads TGTGCCAGCAAACCTTCAGGGGGGAGAGCCGGGGAGCTGTTTTTT. Its translation: CASKPSGGRAGELFF. This chain uses TRBV7-3 with TRBJ2-2, with D perhaps matching TRBD1 (7 bases). This CDR3 is built from 15 residues. The germline gives CDR1 SGHTA, CDR2 FQGTGA. Trimming took 7 bases from V and 6 from J, leaving 18 bases between them.

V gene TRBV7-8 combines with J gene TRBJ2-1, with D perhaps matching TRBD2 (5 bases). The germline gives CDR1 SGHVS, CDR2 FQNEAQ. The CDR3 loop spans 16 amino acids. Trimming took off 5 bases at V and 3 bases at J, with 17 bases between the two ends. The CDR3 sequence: CASSPFGGRGYNEQFF. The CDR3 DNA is TGTGCCAGCAGCCCCTTTGGTGGGAGAGGCTACAATGAGCAGTTCTTC.

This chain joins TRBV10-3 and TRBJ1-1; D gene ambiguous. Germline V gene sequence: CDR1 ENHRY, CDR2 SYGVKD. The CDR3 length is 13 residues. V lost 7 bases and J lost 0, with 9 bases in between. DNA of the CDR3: TGTGCCATCAAGGACGGCCTGAACACTGAAGCTTTCTTT. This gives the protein CAIKDGLNTEAFF.

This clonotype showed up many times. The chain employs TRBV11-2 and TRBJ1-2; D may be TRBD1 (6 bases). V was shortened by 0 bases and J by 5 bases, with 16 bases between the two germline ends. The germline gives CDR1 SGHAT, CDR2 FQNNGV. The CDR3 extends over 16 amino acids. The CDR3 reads CASSLDSARRGYGYTF. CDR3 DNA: TGTGCCAGCAGCTTAGATTCTGCCCGGAGGGGGTATGGCTACACCTTC. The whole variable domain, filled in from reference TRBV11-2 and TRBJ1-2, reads EAGVAQSPRYKIIEKRQSVAFWCNPISGHATLYWYQQILGQGPKLLIQFQNNGVVDDSQLPKDRFSAERLKGVDSTLKIQPAKLEDSAVYLCASSLDSARRGYGYTFGSGTRLTVV.

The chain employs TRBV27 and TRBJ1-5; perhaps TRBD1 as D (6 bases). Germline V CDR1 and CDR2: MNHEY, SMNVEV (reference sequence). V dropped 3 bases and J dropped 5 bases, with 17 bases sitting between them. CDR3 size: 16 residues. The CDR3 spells CASSFLTWGQDQPQHF. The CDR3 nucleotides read TGTGCCAGCAGTTTCCTGACATGGGGGCAGGATCAGCCCCAGCATTTT.

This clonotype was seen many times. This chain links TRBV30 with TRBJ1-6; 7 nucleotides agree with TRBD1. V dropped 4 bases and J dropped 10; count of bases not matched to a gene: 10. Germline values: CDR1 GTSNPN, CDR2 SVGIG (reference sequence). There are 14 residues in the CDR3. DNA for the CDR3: TGTGCCTGGAACGTCCCAGGGGGGGGGTCACCCCTCCACTTT. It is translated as CAWNVPGGGSPLHF.

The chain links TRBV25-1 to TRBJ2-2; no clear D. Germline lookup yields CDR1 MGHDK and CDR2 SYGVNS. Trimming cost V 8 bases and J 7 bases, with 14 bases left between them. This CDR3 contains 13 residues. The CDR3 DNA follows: TGTGCCAGCCGCACCGCCGAGCACGGGGAGCTGTTTTTT. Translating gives CASRTAEHGELFF.

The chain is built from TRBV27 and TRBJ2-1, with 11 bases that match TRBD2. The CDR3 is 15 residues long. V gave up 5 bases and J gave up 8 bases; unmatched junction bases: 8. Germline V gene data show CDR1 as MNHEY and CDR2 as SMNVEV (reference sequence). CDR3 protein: CASSPIAGGRYEQFF. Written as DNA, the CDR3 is TGTGCCAGCAGTCCGATAGCGGGAGGGCGGTATGAGCAGTTCTTC.

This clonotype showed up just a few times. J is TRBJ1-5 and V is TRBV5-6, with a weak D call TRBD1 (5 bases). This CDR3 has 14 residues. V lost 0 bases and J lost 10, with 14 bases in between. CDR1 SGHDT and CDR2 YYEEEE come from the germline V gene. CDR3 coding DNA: TGTGCCAGCAGCTTGGAAGGGGCCCTACAACCCCAGCATTTT. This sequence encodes CASSLEGALQPQHF.

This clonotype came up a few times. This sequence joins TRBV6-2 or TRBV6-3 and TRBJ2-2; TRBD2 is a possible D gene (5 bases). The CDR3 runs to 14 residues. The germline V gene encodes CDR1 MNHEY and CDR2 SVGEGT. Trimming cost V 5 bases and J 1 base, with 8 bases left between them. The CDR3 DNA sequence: TGTGCCAGCAGTCGAAGCGGGAACACCGGGGAGCTGTTTTTT. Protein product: CASSRSGNTGELFF.

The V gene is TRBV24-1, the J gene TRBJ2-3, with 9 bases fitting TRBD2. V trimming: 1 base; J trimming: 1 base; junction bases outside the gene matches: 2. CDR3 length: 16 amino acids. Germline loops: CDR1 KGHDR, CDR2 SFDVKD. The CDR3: CATSDFGTSRTDTQYF. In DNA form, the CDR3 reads TGTGCCACCAGTGATTTCGGGACTAGCCGCACAGATACGCAGTATTTT.

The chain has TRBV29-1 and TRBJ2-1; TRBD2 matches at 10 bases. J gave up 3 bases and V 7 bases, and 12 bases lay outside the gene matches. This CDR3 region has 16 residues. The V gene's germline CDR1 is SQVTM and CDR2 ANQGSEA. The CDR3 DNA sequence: TGCAGCGCCAGAACCCCGTCTAGCGGGAGCTACAATGAGCAGTTCTTC. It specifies CSARTPSSGSYNEQFF.

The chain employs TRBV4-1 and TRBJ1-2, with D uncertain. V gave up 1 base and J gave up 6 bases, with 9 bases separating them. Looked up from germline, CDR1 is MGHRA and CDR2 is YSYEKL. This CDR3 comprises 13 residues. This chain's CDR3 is CASSQGNRHGYTF. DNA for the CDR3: TGCGCCAGCAGCCAAGGAAATCGTCATGGCTACACCTTC.

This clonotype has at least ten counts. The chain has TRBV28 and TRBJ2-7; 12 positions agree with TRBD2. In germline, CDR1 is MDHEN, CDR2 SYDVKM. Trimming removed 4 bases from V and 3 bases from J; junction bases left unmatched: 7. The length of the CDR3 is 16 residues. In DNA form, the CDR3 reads TGTGCCAGCAGTTCACCTAGCGGGAGGGCCGTCTACGAGCAGTACTTC. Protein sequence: CASSSPSGRAVYEQYF.

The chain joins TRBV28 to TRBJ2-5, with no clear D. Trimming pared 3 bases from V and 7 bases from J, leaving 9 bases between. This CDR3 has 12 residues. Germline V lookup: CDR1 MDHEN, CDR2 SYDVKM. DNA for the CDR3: TGTGCCAGCAGTTTCGGGTCCCGGACCCAGTACTTC. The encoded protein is CASSFGSRTQYF.

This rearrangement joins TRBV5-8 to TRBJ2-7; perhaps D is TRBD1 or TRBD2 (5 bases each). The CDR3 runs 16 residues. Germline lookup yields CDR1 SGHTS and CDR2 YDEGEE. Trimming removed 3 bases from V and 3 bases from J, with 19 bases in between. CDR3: CASSSDHRDGRYEQYF. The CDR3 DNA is TGTGCCAGCAGCTCGGACCACCGGGACGGCCGCTACGAGCAGTACTTC.